The subject of this entry is one T cell receptor beta chain. Its cognate antigen is unknown. Germline lookup yields CDR1 MGHDK and CDR2 SYGVNS. The CDR3 covers 15 residues. Trimming stripped 5 bases from V and 0 bases from J, with 11 bases between. TCRdb's table, derived via immunoSEQ multiplex PCR, lists solely in-frame clones and lacks some. This sample has about 46,000 clones, with 85% to 90% found just once. This record comes from a study of OX40 agonist ivuxolimab in advanced cancers. Looking at the study overall: Recorded diagnoses for dose-escalation patients were hepatocellular carcinoma, melanoma, renal cell or head and neck cancer. Those enrolled were 82.7% male, with a mean age of 60 years and ages from roughly 23 to 79.

Notes on the study in general: The study found among the lowest clonal expansion in partial responders at 0.1-3.0 mg/kg. Clonal expansion was seen in CD4+ and CD8+ blood T cells by week 6 at 0.1 to 3.0 mg/kg.

This TCR came from an adult with an advanced solid tumor such as melanoma, head and neck, liver or kidney cancer. Sequencing used CD4+ or CD8+ T cells sorted from blood, obtained in a trial of the OX40 agonist ivuxolimab. J is TRBJ1-3 and V is TRBV25-1, with D hard to call. The CDR3 sequence is CASSPHINSGNTIYF. The CDR3, as DNA: TGTGCCAGCAGTCCTCACATAAACTCTGGAAACACCATATATTTT. The variable domain in full, with the rest retrieved from reference TRBV25-1 and TRBJ1-3, is EADIYQTPRYLVIGTGKKITLECSQTMGHDKMYWYQQDPGMELHLIHYSYGVNSTEKGDLSSESTVSRIRTEHFPLTLESARPSHTSQYLCASSPHINSGNTIYFGEGSWLTVV.